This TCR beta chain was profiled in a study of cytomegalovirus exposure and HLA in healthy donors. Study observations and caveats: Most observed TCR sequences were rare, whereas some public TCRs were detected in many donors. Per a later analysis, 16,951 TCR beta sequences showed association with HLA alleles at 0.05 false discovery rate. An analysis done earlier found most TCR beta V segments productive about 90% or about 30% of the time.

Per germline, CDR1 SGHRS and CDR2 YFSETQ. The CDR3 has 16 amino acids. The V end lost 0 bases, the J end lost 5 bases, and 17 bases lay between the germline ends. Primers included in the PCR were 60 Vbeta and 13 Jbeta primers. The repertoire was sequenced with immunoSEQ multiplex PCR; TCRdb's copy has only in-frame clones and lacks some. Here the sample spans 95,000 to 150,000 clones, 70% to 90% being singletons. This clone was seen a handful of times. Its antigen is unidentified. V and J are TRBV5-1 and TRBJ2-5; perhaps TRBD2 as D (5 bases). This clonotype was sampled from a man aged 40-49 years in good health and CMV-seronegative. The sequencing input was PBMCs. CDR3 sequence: CASSLAYGESGETQYF. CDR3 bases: TGCGCCAGCAGCTTGGCCTACGGGGAGAGTGGGGAGACCCAGTACTTC.